This TCR beta chain was captured by sequencing in a study of blood T cell repertoires in COVID-19. Background on the study: The samples span acute and convalescent COVID-19 from the United States, Italy and Spain. T cells, B-cell-depleted T cells, or PBMCs supplied cDNA or gDNA.

The study drew participants aged about 18 to 89 years from some 25 US areas. Donors in Cohort 3 counted as recovered after two negative PCRs, clearance, or symptom resolution. The protocol was immunoSEQ multiplex PCR, while the TCRdb copy is restricted to in-frame clones and leaves out a portion. The repertoire holds roughly 140,000 clones, 87% seen once, with roughly 10% in the top ten. This clone appeared a single time. J was trimmed by 12 bases and V by 3 bases; bases with no gene match: 8. Germline V gene data show CDR1 as GTSNPN and CDR2 as SVGIG (reference sequence). The CDR3 is made up of 12 amino acids.

This clonotype originated in a man in his sixties who had recovered from COVID-19. The sample comprised PBMCs or T cells enriched from blood (not recorded which). V is TRBV30 and J is TRBJ2-1; 7 bases line up with TRBD2. Here the CDR3 reads CAWSYGGIGQFF. CDR3 sequence (DNA): TGTGCCTGGAGCTACGGGGGGATTGGGCAGTTCTTC.